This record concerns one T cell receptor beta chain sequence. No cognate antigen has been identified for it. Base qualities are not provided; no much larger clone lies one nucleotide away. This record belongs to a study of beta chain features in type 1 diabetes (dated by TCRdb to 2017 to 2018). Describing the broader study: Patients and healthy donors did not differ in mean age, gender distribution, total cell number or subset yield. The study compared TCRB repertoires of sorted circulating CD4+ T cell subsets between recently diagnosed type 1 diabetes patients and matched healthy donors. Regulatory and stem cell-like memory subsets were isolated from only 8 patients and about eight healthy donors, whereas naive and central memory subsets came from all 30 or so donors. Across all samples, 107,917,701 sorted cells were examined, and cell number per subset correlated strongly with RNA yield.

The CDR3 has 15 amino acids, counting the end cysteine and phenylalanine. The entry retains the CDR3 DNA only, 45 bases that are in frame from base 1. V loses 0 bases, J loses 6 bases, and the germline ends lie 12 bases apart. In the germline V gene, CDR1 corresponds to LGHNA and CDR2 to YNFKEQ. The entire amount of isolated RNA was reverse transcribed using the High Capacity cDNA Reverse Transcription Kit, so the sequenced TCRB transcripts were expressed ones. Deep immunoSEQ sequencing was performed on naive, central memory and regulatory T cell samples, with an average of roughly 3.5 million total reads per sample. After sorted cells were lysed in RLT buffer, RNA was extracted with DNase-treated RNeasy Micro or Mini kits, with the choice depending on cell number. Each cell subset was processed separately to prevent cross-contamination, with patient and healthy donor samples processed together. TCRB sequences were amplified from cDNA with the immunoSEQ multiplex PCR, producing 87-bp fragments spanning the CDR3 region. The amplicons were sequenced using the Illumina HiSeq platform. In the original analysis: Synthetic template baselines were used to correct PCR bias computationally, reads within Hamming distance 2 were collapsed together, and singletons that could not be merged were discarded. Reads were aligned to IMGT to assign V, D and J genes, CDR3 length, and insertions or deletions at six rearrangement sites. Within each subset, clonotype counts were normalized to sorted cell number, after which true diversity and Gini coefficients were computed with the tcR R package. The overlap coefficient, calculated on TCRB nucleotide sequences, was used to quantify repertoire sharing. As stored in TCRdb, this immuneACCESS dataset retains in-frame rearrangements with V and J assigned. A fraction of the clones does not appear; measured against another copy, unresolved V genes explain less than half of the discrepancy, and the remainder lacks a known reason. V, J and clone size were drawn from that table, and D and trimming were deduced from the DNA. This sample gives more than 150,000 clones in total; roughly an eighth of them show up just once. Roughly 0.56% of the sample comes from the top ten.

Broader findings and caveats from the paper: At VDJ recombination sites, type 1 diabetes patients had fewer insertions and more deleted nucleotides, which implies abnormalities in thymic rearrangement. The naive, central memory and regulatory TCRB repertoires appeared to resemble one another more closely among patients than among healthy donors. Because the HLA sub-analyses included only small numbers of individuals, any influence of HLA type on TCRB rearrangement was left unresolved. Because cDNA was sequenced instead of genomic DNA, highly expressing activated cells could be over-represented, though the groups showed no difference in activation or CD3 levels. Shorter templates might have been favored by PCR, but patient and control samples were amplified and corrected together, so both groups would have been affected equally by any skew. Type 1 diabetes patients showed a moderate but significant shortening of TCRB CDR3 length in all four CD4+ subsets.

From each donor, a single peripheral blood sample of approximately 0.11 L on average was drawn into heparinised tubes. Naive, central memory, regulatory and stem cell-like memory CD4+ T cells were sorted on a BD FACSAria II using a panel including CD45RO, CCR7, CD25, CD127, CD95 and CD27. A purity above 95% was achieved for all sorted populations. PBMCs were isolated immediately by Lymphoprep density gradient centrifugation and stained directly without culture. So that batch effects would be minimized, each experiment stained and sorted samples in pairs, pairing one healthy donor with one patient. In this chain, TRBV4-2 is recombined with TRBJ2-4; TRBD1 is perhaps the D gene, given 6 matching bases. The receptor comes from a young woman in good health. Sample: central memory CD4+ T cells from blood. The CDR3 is CASSQDLIGGNIQYF. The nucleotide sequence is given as TGTGCCAGCAGCCAAGATCTAATAGGGGGAAACATTCAGTACTTC.